This T cell receptor (beta chain) originates from a study of T cell responses to AZD1222 COVID-19 vaccine. Overall study context: Pooling covered second doses at about 4 or about 12 weeks. Study-level points and caveats: Spike-spanning, vaccine-associated CD4 TCRs were dominant at 160-218 and 743-854. Only after the peak T cell response were repertoires sampled. It was only a handful of AZD1222 recipients who were seropositive at baseline.

In regard to this clone: The antigen is unknown.

The germline gives CDR1 SEHNR, CDR2 FQNEAQ (reference sequence). Trimming took off 3 bases at V and 5 bases at J, with 13 bases between the two ends. This CDR3 spans 14 amino acids. Profiled with immunoSEQ multiplex PCR; TCRdb holds only in-frame clones, not every one. This sample carries more than 140,000 clones, around 91% of them seen once, and the ten largest clones take around 5.4%. The specimen comprised peripheral blood, sampled on day 0 of AZD1222 vaccination. This TCR came from an adult in good health. The chain joins TRBV7-9 to TRBJ2-5, with D tentatively TRBD2 (5 bases). CDR3 nucleotide sequence: TGTGCCAGCAGCTTCGACACTAGAATCGAGACCCAGTACTTC. Amino acid sequence: CASSFDTRIETQYF. Full variable domain (remainder filled in from reference TRBV7-9 and TRBJ2-5): DTGVSQNPRHKITKRGQNVTFRCDPISEHNRLYWYRQTLGQGPEFLTYFQNEAQLEKSRLLSDRFSAERPKGSFSTLEIQRTEQGDSAMYLCASSFDTRIETQYFGPGTRLLVL.